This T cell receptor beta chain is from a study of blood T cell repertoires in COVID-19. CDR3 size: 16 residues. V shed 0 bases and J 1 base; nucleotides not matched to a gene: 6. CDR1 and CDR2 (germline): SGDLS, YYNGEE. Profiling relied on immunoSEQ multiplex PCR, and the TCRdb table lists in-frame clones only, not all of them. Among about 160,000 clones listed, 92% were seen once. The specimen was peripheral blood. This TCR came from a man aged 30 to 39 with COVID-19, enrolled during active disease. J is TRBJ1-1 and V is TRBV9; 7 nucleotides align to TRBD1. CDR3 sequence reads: CASSVGQGVWNTEAFF. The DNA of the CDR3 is TGTGCCAGCAGCGTAGGGCAGGGGGTTTGGAACACTGAAGCTTTCTTT.